The 3 T cell receptor beta chains below come from one sample, sequenced in a study of CD8 T cells in Susac syndrome. cDNA came from roughly 0.5 to 1 ug RNA primed by random hexamers. TCRdb used MiXCR to reprocess the immunoSEQ multiplex PCR reads, holding one entry per CDR3 protein. The table records 100,000 to 150,000 distinct CDR3 sequences, roughly 76% of them present only once. Sequencing was carried out using CD8+ T cells from PBMCs. All receptors come from a human donor with multiple sclerosis.

J is TRBJ1-1 and V is TRBV13; D remains unclear. This CDR3 is built from 13 residues. The V and J ends lost 5 bases and 3 bases respectively, with 10 bases between them. Germline V gene data show CDR1 as PRHDT and CDR2 as FYEKMQ (reference sequence). Here the CDR3 DNA reads TGTGCCAGCAGCGACGCCCGGCACACTGAAGCTTTCTTT. Its translation is CASSDARHTEAFF.

The chain couples TRBV15 to TRBJ2-1; 8 positions match TRBD2. After removal of 4 bases from V and 2 bases from J, the junction contained 10 bases not matched to a gene. The CDR3 sequence is 17 residues long. Per the germline V gene, CDR1 is LNHNV and CDR2 is YYDKDF (reference sequence). The CDR3 region is CATSNKKAGDPYNEQFF. The CDR3 coding sequence is TGTGCCACCAGCAATAAGAAAGCGGGAGATCCCTACAATGAGCAGTTCTTC.

The chain links TRBV29-1 to TRBJ2-1; 7 bases are shared with TRBD2. V lost 8 bases, J lost 0 bases, and 10 bases stayed unmatched. The germline V gene has CDR1 SQVTM and CDR2 ANQGSEA. CDR3 length: 15 residues. The CDR3 sequence: CSLLGEGSSYNEQFF. The CDR3 nucleotides read TGCAGCCTTTTAGGGGAGGGAAGCTCCTACAATGAGCAGTTCTTC.